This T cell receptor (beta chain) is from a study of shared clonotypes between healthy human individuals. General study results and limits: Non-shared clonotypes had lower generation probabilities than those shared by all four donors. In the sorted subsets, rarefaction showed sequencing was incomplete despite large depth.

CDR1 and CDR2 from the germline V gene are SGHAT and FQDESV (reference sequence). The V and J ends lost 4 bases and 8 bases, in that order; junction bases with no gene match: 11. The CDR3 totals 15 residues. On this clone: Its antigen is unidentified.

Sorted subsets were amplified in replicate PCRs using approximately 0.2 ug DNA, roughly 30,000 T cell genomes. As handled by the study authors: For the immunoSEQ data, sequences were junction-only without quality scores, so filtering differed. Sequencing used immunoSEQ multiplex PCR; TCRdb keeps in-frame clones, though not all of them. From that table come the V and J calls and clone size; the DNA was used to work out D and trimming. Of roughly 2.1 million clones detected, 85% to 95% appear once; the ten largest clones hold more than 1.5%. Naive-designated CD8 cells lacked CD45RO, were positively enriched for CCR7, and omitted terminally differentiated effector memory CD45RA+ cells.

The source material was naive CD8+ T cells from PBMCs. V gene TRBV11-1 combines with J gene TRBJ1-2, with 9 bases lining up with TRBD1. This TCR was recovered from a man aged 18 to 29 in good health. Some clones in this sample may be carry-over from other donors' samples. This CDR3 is CASSSGDREEGGYTF. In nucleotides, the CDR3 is TGTGCCAGCAGCTCAGGGGACAGGGAAGAAGGAGGCTACACCTTC.